This TCR beta chain was profiled in a study of technical replicates of blood from several donors. Per the germline V gene, CDR1 is SGHRS and CDR2 is YFSETQ. CDR3 length: 12 amino acids. V trimming: 4 bases; J trimming: 12 bases; junction bases outside the gene matches: 7. Only in-frame clones appear in the TCRdb table, and some are missing; sequencing was by immunoSEQ multiplex PCR. The table records about 54,000 clones, 85% to 95% of them present only once. Material: T cells isolated from PBMCs. The sequence was obtained from a human donor in good health. J is TRBJ2-4 and V is TRBV5-1, with TRBD1 matching 7 bases. Here the CDR3 DNA reads TGCGCCAGCAGCCCAGACAGGGCTGGTCAGTACTTC. Residues: CASSPDRAGQYF.